What follows is one TCR beta chain and its context. Its specific antigen is unknown. Base qualities are not recorded, but no much larger clone differs from it by a single base. The healthy control group was made up of more than 35 blood donors, and the Finnish Red Cross blood service supplied their buffy coats. All TCR-sequenced material derived from peripheral blood: patient blood samples and healthy donor buffy coats. Ficoll-Hypaque gradient centrifugation was used to isolate peripheral blood mononuclear cells. CD4+ cells were purified magnetically from the buffy coats of healthy controls. Genomic DNA was extracted using the Gentra Puregene Cell and Tissue kit, and a Qubit 2.0 fluorometer was used to quantify it. The immunoSEQ assay at survey resolution was used to sequence TCRbeta rearrangements from genomic DNA. For the original study's pipeline: In the TCR sequencing data, the smallest productive clonotype frequency that could be detected was 2.59 x 10-5. Only productive TCRbeta rearrangements, defined as complete and in-frame sequences, were included in the analyses. Simpson clonality, calculated in the immunoSEQ Analyzer version 3.0, was used as the measure of sample clonality. Clones were grouped by frequency into very rare, small, medium, large (1-20%) or hyperexpanded (>20%) categories. Generation probabilities were estimated with OLGA 1.2.3, V-gene circos plots were made with VDJtools, specificities were searched in VDJdb, and CDR3 motifs were identified with GLIPH. Here the immuneACCESS table is served through TCRdb, limited to in-frame sequences with V and J called. Missing clones are a known gap in these copies; in checked studies unresolved V genes cover under half, and the rest lacks a known reason. D and trimming come from the DNA, and the V and J calls and clone size come from that table. The sample data list 28,000 or so clones, and 65% to 80% of these were observed just once. The top ten clones comprise about 1.1% of the sample.

These data are taken from a study of STAT5B mutations in CD4+ large granular lymphocyte leukemia (dated by TCRdb to between 2021 and 2024). Notes on the research overall: Among the healthy controls, the CDR3 'QG' motif was associated with a particular HLA allele. The TCRbeta repertoires of CD4+ T-cell large granular lymphocyte leukemia patients were compared with the TCRbeta repertoires of healthy blood donors. The purity of purified fractions was confirmed by flow cytometry on FACSCanto II or FACSVerse to exceed 95% among lymphocytes. Here is what the overall study found, with its caveats: CD4-sorted patient repertoires appeared more clonal than healthy CD4+ repertoires, and this difference persisted after removing the putative leukemic clones. Enrichment of TRBV06-family usage was observed among the top patient clones (8/27) relative to healthy controls (2/35). The data were not HLA-matched, and the higher clonality in CD4+ T-LGLL than in CD8+ T-LGLL could be due to the relatively small sample size. Each patient's main leukemic clonotypes were private, but roughly a quarter of these clonotypes showed up at low frequency in the non-leukemic repertoires of other patients.

V is reduced by 2 bases and J by 0 bases, leaving a spacing of 10 bases between them. The CDR3, cysteine through phenylalanine, is 15 amino acids long. Solely the CDR3 DNA is kept, with 45 bases framed from the first base. From the germline V gene, CDR1 is LGHNT and CDR2 is FRNRAP. The sample comprised CD4+ T cells from blood buffy coats. The source of this sequence is a human donor in good health. This sequence uses TRBV12-5 and TRBJ1-2, and TRBD1 may be the D gene, going by 5 matching bases. The CDR3 is CASGLPTAPNYGYTF. The DNA is TGTGCTAGTGGTTTGCCGACAGCCCCTAACTATGGCTACACCTTC.